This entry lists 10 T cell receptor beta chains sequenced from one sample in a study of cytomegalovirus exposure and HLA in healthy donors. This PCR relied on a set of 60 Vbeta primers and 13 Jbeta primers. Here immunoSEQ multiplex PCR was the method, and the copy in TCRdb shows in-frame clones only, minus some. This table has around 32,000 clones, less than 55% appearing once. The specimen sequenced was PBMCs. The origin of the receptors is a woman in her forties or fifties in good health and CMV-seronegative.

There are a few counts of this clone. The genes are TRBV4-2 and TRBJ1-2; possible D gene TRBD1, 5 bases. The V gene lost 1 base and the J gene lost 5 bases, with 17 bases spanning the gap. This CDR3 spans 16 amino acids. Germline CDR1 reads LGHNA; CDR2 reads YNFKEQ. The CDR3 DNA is TGTGCCAGCAGCCAAGGGCCCGGACACTCTTATTATGGCTACACCTTC. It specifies CASSQGPGHSYYGYTF.

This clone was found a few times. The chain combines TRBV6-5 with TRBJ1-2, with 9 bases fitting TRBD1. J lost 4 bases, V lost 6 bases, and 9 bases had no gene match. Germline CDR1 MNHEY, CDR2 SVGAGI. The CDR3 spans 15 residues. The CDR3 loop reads CASRDGTGLGYGYTF. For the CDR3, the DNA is TGTGCCAGCAGAGACGGGACAGGGTTGGGCTATGGCTACACCTTC.

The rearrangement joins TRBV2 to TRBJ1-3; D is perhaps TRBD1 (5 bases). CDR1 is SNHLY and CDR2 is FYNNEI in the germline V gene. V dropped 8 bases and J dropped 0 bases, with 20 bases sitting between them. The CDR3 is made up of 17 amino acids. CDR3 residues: CASGPRDGIFSGNTIYF. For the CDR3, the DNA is TGTGCCAGCGGACCGCGGGACGGAATATTCTCTGGAAACACCATATATTTT. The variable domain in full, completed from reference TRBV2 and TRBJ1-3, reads EPEVTQTPSHQVTQMGQEVILRCVPISNHLYFYWYRQILGQKVEFLVSFYNNEISEKSEIFDDQFSVERPDGSNFTLKIRSTKLEDSAMYFCASGPRDGIFSGNTIYFGEGSWLTVV.

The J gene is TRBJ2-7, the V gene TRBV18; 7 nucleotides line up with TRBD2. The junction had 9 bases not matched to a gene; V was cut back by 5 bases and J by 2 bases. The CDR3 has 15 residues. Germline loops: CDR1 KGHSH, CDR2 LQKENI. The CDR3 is CASSEGLAEPYEQYF. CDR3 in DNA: TGTGCCAGCTCAGAGGGGCTAGCGGAACCCTACGAGCAGTACTTC.

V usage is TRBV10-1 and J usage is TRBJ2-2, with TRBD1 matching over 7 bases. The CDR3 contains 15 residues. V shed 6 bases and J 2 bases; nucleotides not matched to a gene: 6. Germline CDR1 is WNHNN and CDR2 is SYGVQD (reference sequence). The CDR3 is CASRTGSSNTGELFF. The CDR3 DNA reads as TGCGCCAGCAGGACAGGGTCGAGTAACACCGGGGAGCTGTTTTTT.

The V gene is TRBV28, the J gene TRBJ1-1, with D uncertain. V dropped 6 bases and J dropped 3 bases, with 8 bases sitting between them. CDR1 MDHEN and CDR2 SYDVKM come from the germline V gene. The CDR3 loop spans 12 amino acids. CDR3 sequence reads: CASRSPYTEAFF. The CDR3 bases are TGTGCCAGCAGGAGCCCGTACACTGAAGCTTTCTTT.

This CDR3 is CASTVGPGELFF. CDR3 bases: TGTGCCAGCACCGTTGGGCCCGGGGAGCTGTTTTTT. The rearrangement joins TRBV2 to TRBJ2-2; unclear D gene. This CDR3 is built from 12 residues. V lost 7 bases, J lost 6 bases, and 9 bases lay in between. The germline CDR1 and CDR2 sequences are SNHLY and FYNNEI.

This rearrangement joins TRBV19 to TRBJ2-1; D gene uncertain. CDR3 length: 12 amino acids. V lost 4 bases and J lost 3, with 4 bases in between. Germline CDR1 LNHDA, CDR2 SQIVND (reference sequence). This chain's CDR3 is CASSNSYNEQFF. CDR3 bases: TGTGCCAGTAGTAACAGCTACAATGAGCAGTTCTTC.

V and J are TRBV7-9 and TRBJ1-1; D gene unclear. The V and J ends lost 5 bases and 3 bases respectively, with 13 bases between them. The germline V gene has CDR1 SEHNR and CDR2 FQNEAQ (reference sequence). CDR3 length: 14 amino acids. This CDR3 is CASSQQRSDTEAFF. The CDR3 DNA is TGTGCCAGCAGCCAGCAGAGGTCCGACACTGAAGCTTTCTTT.

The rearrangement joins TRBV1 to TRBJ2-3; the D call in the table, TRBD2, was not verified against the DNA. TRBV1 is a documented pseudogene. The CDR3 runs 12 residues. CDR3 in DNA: TGCACCAGCGGAGTTAGCACAGATACGCAGTATTTT. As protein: CTSGVSTDTQYF.